The source of this TCR beta chain is a study of cytomegalovirus exposure and HLA in healthy donors. Across the whole study: Approximately 81% of 300 to 450 genotyped donors fell in the Caucasian-associated ancestry cluster.

Concerning this clone: Its antigen is not identified.

There are 16 residues in the CDR3. Per germline, CDR1 SGHNT and CDR2 YYREEE (reference sequence). V lost 0 bases and J 1 base, leaving 11 bases between the germline ends. This PCR relied on a set of 60 Vbeta primers and 13 Jbeta primers. Using immunoSEQ multiplex PCR, the repertoire was profiled, and TCRdb retains in-frame clones only, with some absent. The data contain around 150,000 clones, roughly 80% of them singletons. Study outcomes and limitations: TCR association rates varied by HLA locus in a later analysis, with DRB1 highest and HLA-C lowest. An apparent linkage of common viral pathogens to several of the most significant clusters emerged in a later analysis.

The V gene is TRBV5-4, the J gene TRBJ2-4; no definite D call. The sequencing input was PBMCs. The TCR sequence derives from a male donor in good health and CMV-seropositive. The CDR3 loop reads CASSLDFVQAKNIQYF. The CDR3 DNA reads as TGTGCCAGCAGCTTGGATTTTGTGCAGGCCAAAAACATTCAGTACTTC.